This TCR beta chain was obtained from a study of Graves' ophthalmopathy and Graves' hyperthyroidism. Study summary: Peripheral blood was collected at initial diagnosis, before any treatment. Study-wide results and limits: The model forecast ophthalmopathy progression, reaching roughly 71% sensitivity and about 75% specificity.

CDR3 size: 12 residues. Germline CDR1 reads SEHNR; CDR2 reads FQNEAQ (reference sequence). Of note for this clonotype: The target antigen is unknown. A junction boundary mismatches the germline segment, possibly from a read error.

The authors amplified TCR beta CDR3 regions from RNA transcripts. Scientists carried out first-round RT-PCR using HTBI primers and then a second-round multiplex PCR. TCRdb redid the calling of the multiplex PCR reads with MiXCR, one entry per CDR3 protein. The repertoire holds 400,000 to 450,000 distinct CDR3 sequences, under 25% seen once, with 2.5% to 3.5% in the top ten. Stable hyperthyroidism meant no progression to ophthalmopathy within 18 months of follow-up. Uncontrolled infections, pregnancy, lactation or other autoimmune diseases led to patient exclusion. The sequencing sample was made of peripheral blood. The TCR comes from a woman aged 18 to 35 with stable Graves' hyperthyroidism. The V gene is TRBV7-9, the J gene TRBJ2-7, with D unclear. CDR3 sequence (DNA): TGTGCCAGCACGGGTGGGTCCTACGAGCTGTACTTC. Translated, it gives CASTGGSYELYF.